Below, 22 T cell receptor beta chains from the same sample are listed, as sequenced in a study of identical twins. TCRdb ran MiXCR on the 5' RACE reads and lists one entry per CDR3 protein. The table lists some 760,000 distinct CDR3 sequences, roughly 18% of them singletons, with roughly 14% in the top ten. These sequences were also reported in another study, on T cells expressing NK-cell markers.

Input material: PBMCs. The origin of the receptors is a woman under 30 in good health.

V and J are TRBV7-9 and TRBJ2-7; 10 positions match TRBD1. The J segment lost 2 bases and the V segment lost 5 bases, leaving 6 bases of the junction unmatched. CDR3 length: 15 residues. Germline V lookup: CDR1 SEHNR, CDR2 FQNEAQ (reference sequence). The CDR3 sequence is CASSPYGTGAYEQYF. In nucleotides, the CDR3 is TGTGCCAGCAGCCCCTACGGGACAGGGGCCTACGAGCAGTACTTC.

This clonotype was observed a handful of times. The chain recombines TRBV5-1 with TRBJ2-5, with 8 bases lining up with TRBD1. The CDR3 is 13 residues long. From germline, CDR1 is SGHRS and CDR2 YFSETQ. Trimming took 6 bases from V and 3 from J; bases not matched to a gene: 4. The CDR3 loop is CASTETGEETQYF. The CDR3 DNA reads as TGCGCCAGCACGGAGACAGGGGAAGAGACCCAGTACTTC.

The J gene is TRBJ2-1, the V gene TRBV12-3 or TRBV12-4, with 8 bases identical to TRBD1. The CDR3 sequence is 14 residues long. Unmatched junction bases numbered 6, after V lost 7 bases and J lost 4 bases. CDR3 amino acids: CASNTWDRYNEQFF. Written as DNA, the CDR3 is TGTGCCAGCAACACTTGGGACAGGTACAATGAGCAGTTCTTC.

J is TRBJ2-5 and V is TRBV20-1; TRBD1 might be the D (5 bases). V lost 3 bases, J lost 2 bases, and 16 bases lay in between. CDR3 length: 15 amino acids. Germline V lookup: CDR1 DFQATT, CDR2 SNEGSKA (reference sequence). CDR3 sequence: CSASGMWGLQETQYF. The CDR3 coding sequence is TGCAGTGCTAGTGGGATGTGGGGCCTTCAAGAGACCCAGTACTTC.

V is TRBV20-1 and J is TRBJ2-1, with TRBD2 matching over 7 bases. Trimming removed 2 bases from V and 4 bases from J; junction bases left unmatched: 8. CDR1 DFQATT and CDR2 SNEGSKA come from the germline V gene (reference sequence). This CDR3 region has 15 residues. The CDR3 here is CSARFPLADYNEQFF. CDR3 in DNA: TGCAGTGCTAGATTCCCCCTAGCGGATTACAATGAGCAGTTCTTC.

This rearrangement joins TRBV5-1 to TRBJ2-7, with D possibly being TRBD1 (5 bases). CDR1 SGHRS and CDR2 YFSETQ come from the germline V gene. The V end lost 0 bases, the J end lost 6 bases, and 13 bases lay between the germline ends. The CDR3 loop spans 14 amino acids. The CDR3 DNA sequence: TGCGCCAGCAGCTTGGGTACAGGATGGTCCGAGCAGTACTTC. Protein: CASSLGTGWSEQYF.

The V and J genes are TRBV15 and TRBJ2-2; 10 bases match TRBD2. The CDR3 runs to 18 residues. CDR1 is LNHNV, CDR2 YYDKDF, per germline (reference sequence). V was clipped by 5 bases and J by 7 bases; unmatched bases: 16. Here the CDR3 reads CATSPPPQAGGPDGELFF. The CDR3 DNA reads TGTGCCACCAGCCCACCCCCTCAAGCGGGGGGGCCGGACGGGGAGCTGTTTTTT.

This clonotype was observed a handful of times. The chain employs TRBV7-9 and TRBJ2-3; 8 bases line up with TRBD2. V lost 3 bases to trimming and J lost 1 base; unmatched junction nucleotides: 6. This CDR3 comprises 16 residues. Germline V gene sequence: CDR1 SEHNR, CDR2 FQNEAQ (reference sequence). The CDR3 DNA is TGTGCCAGCAGCTTTCAAGCGGGAGTCGGCACAGATACGCAGTATTTT. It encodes CASSFQAGVGTDTQYF.

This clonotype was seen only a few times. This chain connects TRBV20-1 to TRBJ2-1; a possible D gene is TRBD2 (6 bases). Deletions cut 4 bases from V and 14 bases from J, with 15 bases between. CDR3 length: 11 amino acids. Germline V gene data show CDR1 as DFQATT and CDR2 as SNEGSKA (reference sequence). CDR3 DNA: TGCAGTGCTAAGGATGGGGGGAGAGAGTTCTTC. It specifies CSAKDGGREFF.

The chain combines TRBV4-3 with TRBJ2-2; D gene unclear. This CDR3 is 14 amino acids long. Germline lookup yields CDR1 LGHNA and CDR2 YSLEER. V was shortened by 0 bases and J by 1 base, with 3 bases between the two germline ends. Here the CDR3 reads CASSQDWNTGELFF. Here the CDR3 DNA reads TGCGCCAGCAGCCAAGATTGGAACACCGGGGAGCTGTTTTTT.

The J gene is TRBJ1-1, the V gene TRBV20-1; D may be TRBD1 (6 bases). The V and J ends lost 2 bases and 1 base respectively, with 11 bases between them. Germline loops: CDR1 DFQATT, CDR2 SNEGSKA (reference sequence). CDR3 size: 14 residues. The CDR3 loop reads CSARKAGANTEAFF. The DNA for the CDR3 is TGCAGTGCTAGAAAAGCAGGGGCGAACACTGAAGCTTTCTTT.

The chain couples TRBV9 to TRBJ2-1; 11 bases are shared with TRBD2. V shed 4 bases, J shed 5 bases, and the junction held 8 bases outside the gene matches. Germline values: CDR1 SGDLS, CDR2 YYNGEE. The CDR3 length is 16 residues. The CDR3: CASSSVTSGGHNEQFF. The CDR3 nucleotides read TGTGCCAGCAGCTCCGTTACTAGCGGGGGTCACAATGAGCAGTTCTTC.

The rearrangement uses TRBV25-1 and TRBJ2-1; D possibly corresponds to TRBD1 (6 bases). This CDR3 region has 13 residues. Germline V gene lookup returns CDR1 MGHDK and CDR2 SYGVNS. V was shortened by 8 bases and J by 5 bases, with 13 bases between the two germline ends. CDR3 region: CASGGIYDNEQFF. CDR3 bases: TGTGCCAGCGGGGGCATCTACGACAATGAGCAGTTCTTC.

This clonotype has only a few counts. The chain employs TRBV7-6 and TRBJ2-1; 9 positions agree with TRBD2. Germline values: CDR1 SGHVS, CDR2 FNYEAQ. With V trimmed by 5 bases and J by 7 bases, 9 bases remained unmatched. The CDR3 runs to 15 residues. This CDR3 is CASSVTAGGSNEQFF. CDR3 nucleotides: TGTGCCAGCAGCGTAACAGCGGGAGGTTCTAATGAGCAGTTCTTC.

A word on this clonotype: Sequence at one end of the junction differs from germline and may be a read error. The CDR3 protein is CCAPQLAGVSPWVGETQYF. As DNA, the CDR3 is TGCTGTGCTCCTCAACTAGCGGGAGTATCTCCTTGGGTTGGAGAGACCCAGTACTTC. The chain combines TRBV20-1 with TRBJ2-5; 11 bases match TRBD2. CDR1 and CDR2 from the germline V gene are DFQATT and SNEGSKA (reference sequence). The CDR3 loop spans 19 amino acids.

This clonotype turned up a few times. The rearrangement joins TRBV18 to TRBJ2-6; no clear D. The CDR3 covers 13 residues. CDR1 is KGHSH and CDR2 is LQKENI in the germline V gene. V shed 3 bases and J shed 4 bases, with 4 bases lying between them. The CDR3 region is CASSPEGANVLTF. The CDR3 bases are TGTGCCAGCTCACCGGAAGGGGCCAACGTCCTGACTTTC.

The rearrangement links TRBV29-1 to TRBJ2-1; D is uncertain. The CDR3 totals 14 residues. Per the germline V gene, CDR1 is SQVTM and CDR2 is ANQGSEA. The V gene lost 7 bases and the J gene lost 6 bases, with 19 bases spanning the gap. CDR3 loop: CSASDWVGSNEQFF. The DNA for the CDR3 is TGCAGCGCCTCTGACTGGGTTGGGTCCAATGAGCAGTTCTTC.

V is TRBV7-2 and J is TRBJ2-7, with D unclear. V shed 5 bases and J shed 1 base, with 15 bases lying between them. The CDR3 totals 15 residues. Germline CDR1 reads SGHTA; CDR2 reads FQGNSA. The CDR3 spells CASSRDTNSSYEQYF. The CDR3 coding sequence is TGTGCCAGCAGCCGCGACACTAACTCATCCTACGAGCAGTACTTC.

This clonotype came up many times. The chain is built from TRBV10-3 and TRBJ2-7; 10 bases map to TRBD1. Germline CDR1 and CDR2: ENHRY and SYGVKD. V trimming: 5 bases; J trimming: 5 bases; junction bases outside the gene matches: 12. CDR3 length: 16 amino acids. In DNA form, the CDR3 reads TGTGCCATCAGTCCCCGCTCGGGCGGGACAGGGGACGAGCAGTACTTC. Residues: CAISPRSGGTGDEQYF.

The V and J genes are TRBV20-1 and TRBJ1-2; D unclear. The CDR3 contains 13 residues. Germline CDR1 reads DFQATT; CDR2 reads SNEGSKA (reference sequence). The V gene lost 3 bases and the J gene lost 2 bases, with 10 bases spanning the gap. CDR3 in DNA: TGCAGTGCTAGTGCTAGGGAAAACTATGGCTACACCTTC. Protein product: CSASARENYGYTF.

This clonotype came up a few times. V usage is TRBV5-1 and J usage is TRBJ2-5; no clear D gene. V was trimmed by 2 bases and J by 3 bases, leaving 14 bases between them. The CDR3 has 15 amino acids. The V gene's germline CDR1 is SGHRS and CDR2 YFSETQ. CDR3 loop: CASSLIEAGEETQYF. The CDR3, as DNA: TGCGCCAGCAGCTTAATCGAGGCTGGGGAAGAGACCCAGTACTTC. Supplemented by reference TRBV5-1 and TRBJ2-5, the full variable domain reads KAGVTQTPRYLIKTRGQQVTLSCSPISGHRSVSWYQQTPGQGLQFLFEYFSETQRNKGNFPGRFSGRQFSNSRSEMNVSTLELGDSALYLCASSLIEAGEETQYFGPGTRLLVL.

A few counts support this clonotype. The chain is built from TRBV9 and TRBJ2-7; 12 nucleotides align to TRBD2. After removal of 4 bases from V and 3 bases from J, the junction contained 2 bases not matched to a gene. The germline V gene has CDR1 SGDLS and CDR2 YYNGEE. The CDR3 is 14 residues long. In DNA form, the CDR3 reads TGTGCCAGCAGCCCTAGCGGGAGGGTCTACGAGCAGTACTTC. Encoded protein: CASSPSGRVYEQYF. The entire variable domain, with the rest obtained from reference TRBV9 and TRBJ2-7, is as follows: DSGVTQTPKHLITATGQRVTLRCSPRSGDLSVYWYQQSLDQGLQFLIQYYNGEERAKGNILERFSAQQFPDLHSELNLSSLELGDSALYFCASSPSGRVYEQYFGPGTRLTVT.